Listed here are 21 T cell receptor beta chains from one sample, sequenced in a study of CXCR3-negative and CXCR3-positive naive CD8 T cells. Each TRB cDNA library was prepared by 5' RACE (with UMI labels). One entry per CDR3 protein, without DNA, is what TCRdb gives after re-calling the 5' RACE reads. The listing contains some 67,000 distinct CDR3 sequences. What was sequenced was naive CXCR3- CD8+ T cells from blood. Subset reported: CD45RO-CCR7+CD27+CD95- naive CD8+ T cells lacking CXCR3 (TNR3-). The receptors derive from a human donor in good health. Some clones in this sample may be carry-over from other donors' samples.

The V gene is TRBV4-2, the J gene TRBJ2-1; TCRdb gives TRBD1 as the D gene, but with no DNA this cannot be confirmed. There are 15 residues in the CDR3. The V gene's germline CDR1 is LGHNA and CDR2 YNFKEQ. CDR3 sequence: CASSQTPDGYNEQFF.

V usage is TRBV2 and J usage is TRBJ2-3; no DNA is available, so the TRBD2 call from TCRdb remains unchecked. Germline-derived CDR1 and CDR2 are SNHLY and FYNNEI. The CDR3 sequence is 16 residues long. The CDR3 protein is CASSEWATSGPDTQYF.

The J gene is TRBJ1-1, the V gene TRBV5-6. CDR3 length: 13 amino acids. The germline V gene encodes CDR1 SGHDT and CDR2 YYEEEE. CDR3 sequence reads: CASSLRLNTEAFF.

The genes are TRBV21-1 and TRBJ2-7; TCRdb proposes TRBD1, but this gene call is untestable without DNA. TRBV21-1 is a pseudogene locus. The CDR3 length is 16 residues. This chain's CDR3 is CASTRGQGDLVYEQYF.

V is TRBV27 and J is TRBJ2-3. This CDR3 contains 12 residues. The germline CDR1 and CDR2 sequences are MNHEY and SMNVEV (reference sequence). Here the CDR3 reads CASGYSTDTQYF.

V gene TRBV27 combines with J gene TRBJ2-7. Germline V lookup: CDR1 MNHEY, CDR2 SMNVEV (reference sequence). The CDR3 has 12 amino acids. The chain's CDR3 is CASSKGLYEQYF.

The V and J genes are TRBV27 and TRBJ2-3; the D call from TCRdb, TRBD1, cannot be confirmed without DNA. Germline V gene lookup returns CDR1 MNHEY and CDR2 SMNVEV (reference sequence). The CDR3 extends over 15 amino acids. CDR3 protein: CASSFGGFPTDTQYF.

This chain links TRBV14 with TRBJ2-7; checking the TCRdb D call of TRBD1 is not possible without DNA. The CDR3 spans 16 residues. CDR1 is SGHDN and CDR2 is FVKESK in the germline V gene. CDR3 protein: CASSQLGGTGLREQYF.

The V gene is TRBV29-1, the J gene TRBJ1-2; TCRdb outputs TRBD1, but without DNA this stays unchecked. The V gene's germline CDR1 is SQVTM and CDR2 ANQGSEA. The CDR3 is 12 amino acids. The CDR3: CSVVGGLGGYTF.

The chain recombines TRBV7-9 with TRBJ1-5. The CDR3 contains 13 residues. CDR1 is SEHNR and CDR2 is FQNEAQ in the germline V gene (reference sequence). CDR3 loop: CASGGGNNQPQHF. Based on the CDR3 plus reference TRBV7-9 and TRBJ1-5, the full variable domain is DTGVSQNPRHKITKRGQNVTFRCDPISEHNRLYWYRQTLGQGPEFLTYFQNEAQLEKSRLLSDRFSAERPKGSFSTLEIQRTEQGDSAMYLCASGGGNNQPQHFGDGTRLSIL.

J is TRBJ2-7 and V is TRBV29-1; TCRdb calls TRBD1, which cannot be checked without DNA. CDR1 is SQVTM, CDR2 ANQGSEA, per germline. The CDR3 contains 13 residues. The CDR3 loop is CSVTGAGGYEQYF.

The chain couples TRBV24-1 to TRBJ2-1; TCRdb designates TRBD1, a call that cannot be tested without DNA. This CDR3 is 14 amino acids long. Germline loops: CDR1 KGHDR, CDR2 SFDVKD. The CDR3 sequence: CATRERGPGNEQFF.

The chain has TRBV5-1 and TRBJ2-1; TCRdb's D gene call, TRBD1, goes unchecked for lack of DNA. This CDR3 has 15 amino acids. CDR1 and CDR2 from the germline V gene are SGHRS and YFSETQ. This CDR3 is CASGRPSGGDNEQFF.

This chain's CDR3 is CATSSGQGYNEQFF. The chain links TRBV24-1 to TRBJ2-1; the TCRdb call, TRBD1, lacks DNA for checking. From germline, CDR1 is KGHDR and CDR2 SFDVKD. The CDR3 loop spans 14 amino acids.

This chain uses TRBV9 with TRBJ1-2; the TCRdb call, TRBD1, lacks DNA for checking. Germline V gives CDR1 SGDLS, CDR2 YYNGEE. The CDR3 loop spans 14 amino acids. This CDR3 reads CASSVVPEDYGYTF.

The chain recombines TRBV29-1 with TRBJ2-7; TCRdb returns TRBD1, unconfirmable since there is no DNA. This CDR3 has 15 residues. Germline V gene data show CDR1 as SQVTM and CDR2 as ANQGSEA. Here the CDR3 reads CSVETGDRGTYEQYF.

The chain carries TRBV7-2 and TRBJ2-3; TCRdb returns TRBD1, unconfirmable since there is no DNA. This CDR3 has 21 amino acids. From germline, CDR1 is SGHTA and CDR2 FQGNSA. The CDR3 loop reads CASSLGLLRTGAHEDADTQYF.

The V and J genes are TRBV4-1 and TRBJ2-2. The CDR3 length is 14 residues. Germline assignment: CDR1 MGHRA and CDR2 YSYEKL. CDR3 loop: CASSQLGPTGELFF.

This chain uses TRBV5-5 with TRBJ2-3; absent DNA, TCRdb's TRBD2 call cannot be checked. Germline loops: CDR1 SGHKS, CDR2 YYEKEE (reference sequence). The CDR3 sequence is 15 residues long. The CDR3 region is CASSFLAAEADTQYF.

This sequence joins TRBV7-2 and TRBJ2-7. The CDR3 totals 15 residues. The germline V gene has CDR1 SGHTA and CDR2 FQGNSA. CDR3 sequence reads: CASSLLPGASYEQYF.

The rearrangement uses TRBV29-1 and TRBJ2-1. CDR1 is SQVTM, CDR2 ANQGSEA, per germline. This CDR3 region has 13 residues. CDR3: CSVELDIYNEQFF.